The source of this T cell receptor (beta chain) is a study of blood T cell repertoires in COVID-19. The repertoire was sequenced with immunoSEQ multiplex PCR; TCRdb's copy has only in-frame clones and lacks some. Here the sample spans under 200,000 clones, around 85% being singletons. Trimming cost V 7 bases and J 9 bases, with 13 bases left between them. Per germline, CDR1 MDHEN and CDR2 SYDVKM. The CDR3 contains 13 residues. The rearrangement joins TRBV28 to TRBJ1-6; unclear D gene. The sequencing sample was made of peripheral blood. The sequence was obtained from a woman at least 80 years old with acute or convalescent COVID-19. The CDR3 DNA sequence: TGTGCCAGCACCCCGGTCGTTTCTTCACCCCTCCACTTT. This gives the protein CASTPVVSSPLHF.